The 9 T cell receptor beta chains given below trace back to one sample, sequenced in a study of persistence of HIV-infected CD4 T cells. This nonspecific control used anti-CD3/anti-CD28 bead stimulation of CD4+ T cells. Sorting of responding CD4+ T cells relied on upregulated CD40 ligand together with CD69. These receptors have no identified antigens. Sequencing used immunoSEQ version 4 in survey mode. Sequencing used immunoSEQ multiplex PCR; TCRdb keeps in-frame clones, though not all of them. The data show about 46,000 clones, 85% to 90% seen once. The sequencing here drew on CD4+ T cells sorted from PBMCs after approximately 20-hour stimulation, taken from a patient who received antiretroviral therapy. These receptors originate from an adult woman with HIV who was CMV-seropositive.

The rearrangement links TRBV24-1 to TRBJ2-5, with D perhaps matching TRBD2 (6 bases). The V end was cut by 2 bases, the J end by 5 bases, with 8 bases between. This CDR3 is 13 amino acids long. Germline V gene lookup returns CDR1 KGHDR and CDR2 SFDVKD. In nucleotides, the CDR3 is TGTGCCACCAGTGATTCACGGGAGGAGACCCAGTACTTC. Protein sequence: CATSDSREETQYF.

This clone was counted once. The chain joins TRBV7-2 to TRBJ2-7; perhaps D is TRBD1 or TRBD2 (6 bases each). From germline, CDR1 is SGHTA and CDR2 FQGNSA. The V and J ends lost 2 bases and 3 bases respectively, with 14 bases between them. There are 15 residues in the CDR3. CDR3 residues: CASSLKFGGSYEQYF. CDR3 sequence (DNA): TGTGCCAGCAGCTTAAAATTCGGGGGCAGCTACGAGCAGTACTTC.

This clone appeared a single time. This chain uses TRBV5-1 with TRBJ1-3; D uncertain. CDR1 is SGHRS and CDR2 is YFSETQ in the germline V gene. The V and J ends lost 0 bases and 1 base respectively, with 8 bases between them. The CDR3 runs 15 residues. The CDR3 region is CASSLVFDSGNTIYF. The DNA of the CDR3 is TGCGCCAGCAGCTTGGTTTTCGATTCTGGAAACACCATATATTTT.

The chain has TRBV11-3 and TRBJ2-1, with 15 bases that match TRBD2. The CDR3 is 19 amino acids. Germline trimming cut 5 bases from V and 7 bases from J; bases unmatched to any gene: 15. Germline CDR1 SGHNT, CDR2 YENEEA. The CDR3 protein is CASSLRPGTSGGLRNEQFF. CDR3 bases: TGTGCCAGCAGCCTCCGCCCCGGGACTAGCGGGGGGTTGAGAAATGAGCAGTTCTTC.

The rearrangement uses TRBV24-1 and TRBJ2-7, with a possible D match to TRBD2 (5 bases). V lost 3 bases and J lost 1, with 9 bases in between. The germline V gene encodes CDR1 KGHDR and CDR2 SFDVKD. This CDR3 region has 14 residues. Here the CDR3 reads CATSDPRGSYEQYF. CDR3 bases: TGTGCCACCAGTGATCCTCGCGGGTCCTACGAGCAGTACTTC.

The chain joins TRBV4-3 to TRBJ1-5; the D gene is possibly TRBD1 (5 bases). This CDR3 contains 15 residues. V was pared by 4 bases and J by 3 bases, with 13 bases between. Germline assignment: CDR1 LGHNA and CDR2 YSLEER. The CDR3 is CASSLGREPNQPQHF. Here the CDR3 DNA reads TGCGCCAGCAGCCTGGGCAGGGAGCCCAATCAGCCCCAGCATTTT.

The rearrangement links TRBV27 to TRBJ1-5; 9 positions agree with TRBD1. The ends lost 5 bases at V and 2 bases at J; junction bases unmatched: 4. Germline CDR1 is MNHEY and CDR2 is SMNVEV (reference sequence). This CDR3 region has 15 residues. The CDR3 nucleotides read TGTGCCAGCAGTCCATGGACAGGGGGCAATCAGCCCCAGCATTTT. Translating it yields CASSPWTGGNQPQHF.

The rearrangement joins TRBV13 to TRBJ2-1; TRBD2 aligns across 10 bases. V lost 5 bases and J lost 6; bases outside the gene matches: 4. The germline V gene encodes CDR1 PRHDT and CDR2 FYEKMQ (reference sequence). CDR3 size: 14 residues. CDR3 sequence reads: CASSPAGGPNEQFF. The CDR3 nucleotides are TGTGCCAGCAGCCCAGCGGGAGGGCCCAATGAGCAGTTCTTC.

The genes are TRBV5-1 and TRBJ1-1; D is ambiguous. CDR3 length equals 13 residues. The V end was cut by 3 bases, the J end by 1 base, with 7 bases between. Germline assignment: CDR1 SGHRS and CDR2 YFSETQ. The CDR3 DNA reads TGCGCCAGCAGCTCCAGCGGGAACACTGAAGCTTTCTTT. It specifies CASSSSGNTEAFF.